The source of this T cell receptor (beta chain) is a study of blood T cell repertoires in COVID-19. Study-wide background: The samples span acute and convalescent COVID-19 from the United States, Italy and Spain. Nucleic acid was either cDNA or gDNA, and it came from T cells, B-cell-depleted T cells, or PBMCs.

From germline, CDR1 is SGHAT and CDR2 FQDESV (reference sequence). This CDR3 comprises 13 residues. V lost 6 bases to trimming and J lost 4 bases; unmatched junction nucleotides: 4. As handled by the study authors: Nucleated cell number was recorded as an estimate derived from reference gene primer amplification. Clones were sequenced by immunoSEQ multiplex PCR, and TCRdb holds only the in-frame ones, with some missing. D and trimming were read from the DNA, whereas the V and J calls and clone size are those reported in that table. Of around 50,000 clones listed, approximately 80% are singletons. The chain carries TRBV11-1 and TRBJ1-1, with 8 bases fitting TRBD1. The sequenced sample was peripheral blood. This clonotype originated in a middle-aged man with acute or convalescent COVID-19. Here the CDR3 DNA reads TGTGCCAGCAGGCATACAGGGGGCACTGAAGCTTTCTTT. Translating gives CASRHTGGTEAFF. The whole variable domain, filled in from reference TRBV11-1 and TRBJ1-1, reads EAEVAQSPRYKITEKSQAVAFWCDPISGHATLYWYRQILGQGPELLVQFQDESVVDDSQLPKDRFSAERLKGVDSTLKIQPAELGDSAMYLCASRHTGGTEAFFGQGTRLTVV.